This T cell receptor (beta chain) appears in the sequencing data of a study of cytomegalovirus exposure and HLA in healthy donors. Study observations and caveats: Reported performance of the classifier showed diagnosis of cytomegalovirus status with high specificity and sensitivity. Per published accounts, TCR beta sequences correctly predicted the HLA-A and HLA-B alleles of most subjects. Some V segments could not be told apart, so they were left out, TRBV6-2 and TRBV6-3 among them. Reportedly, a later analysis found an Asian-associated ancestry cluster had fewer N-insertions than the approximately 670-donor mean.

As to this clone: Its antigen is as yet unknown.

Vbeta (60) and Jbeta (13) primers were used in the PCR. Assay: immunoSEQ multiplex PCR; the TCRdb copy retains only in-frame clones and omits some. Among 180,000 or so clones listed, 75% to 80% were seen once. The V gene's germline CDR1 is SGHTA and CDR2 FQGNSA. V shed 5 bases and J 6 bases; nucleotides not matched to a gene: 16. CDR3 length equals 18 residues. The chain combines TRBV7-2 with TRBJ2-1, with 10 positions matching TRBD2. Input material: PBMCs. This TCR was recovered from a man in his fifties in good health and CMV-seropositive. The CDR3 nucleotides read TGTGCCAGCAGCCCTCAGGCGGTAGCGGGGGGCCTAGGCAATGAGCAGTTCTTC. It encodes CASSPQAVAGGLGNEQFF.